These T cell receptor beta chains were read from a single sample in a study of T-cell memory formation after mild COVID-19. Each CDR3 protein gets one entry after TCRdb re-called the 5' RACE reads with MiXCR. The sample lists about 27,000 distinct CDR3 sequences; around 15% were seen once. Sequencing was carried out using PBMCs or a T cell subset sorted from them (not recorded which). These receptors originate from an adult who had mild COVID-19 (a few samples of this study predate the infection). Cell type and time point are not known. Both conserved end residues are part of each CDR3. A D gene is named only where the DNA matches it firmly. The size entry is marked missing in some rows and otherwise reads once, few, many or a size class.

abundance: many
len: 16
d_gene: TRBD2
j_gene: TRBJ2-2
v_gene: TRBV7-2
CDR3nt: TGTGCCAGCAGCTTAGTAGCGGGAGGGAATAGCGGGGAGCTGTTTTTT
CDR3aa: CASSLVAGGNSGELFF

abundance: many
len: 19
d_gene: TRBD2
j_gene: TRBJ2-1
v_gene: TRBV7-2
CDR3nt: TGTGCCAGCAGCAAGGGACTAGCGGGAGGTGGGCCCTCCTACAATGAGCAGTTCTTC
CDR3aa: CASSKGLAGGGPSYNEQFF

abundance: many
len: 14
d_gene: TRBD1
j_gene: TRBJ1-1
v_gene: TRBV12-3/TRBV12-4
CDR3nt: TGTGCCAGCAGTCCGCAACAGGGGTACACTGAAGCTTTCTTT
CDR3aa: CASSPQQGYTEAFF

abundance: few
len: 13
d_gene: NA
j_gene: TRBJ2-1
v_gene: TRBV6-5
CDR3nt: TGTGCCAGCAGTTTTAGCGGATACAATGAGCAGTTCTTC
CDR3aa: CASSFSGYNEQFF

abundance: NA
len: 16
d_gene: TRBD2
j_gene: TRBJ2-1
v_gene: TRBV11-3
CDR3nt: TGTGCCAGCAGCTTACCTGGGACTAGATTCCTAAATGAGCAGTTCTTC
CDR3aa: CASSLPGTRFLNEQFF

abundance: many
len: 14
d_gene: NA
j_gene: TRBJ1-1
v_gene: TRBV5-1
CDR3nt: TGCGCCAGCAGCTTGGACAGTCTGAACACTGAAGCTTTCTTT
CDR3aa: CASSLDSLNTEAFF

abundance: few
len: 12
d_gene: TRBD1
j_gene: TRBJ2-3
v_gene: TRBV10-3
CDR3nt: TGTGCCATCAGTGAGGACAGGGGTACGCAGTATTTT
CDR3aa: CAISEDRGTQYF

abundance: many
len: 14
d_gene: TRBD2
j_gene: TRBJ2-1
v_gene: TRBV4-1
CDR3nt: TGCGCCAGCAGCCGGCGGGGGGCTAAGAATGAGCAGTTCTTC
CDR3aa: CASSRRGAKNEQFF

abundance: few
len: 14
d_gene: NA
j_gene: TRBJ1-5
v_gene: TRBV2
CDR3nt: TGTGCCAGCAGTTCAGAATTATTTAATCAGCCCCAGCATTTT
CDR3aa: CASSSELFNQPQHF

abundance: once
len: 14
d_gene: NA
j_gene: TRBJ1-5
v_gene: TRBV4-1
CDR3nt: TGCGCCAGCAGCCAGGAGGGGGTGAATCAGCCCCAGCATTTT
CDR3aa: CASSQEGVNQPQHF

abundance: many
len: 16
d_gene: NA
j_gene: TRBJ1-1
v_gene: TRBV6-5
CDR3nt: TGTGCCAGCAGTTACGACTCAGGGAGAAGGAACACTGAAGCTTTCTTT
CDR3aa: CASSYDSGRRNTEAFF

abundance: NA
len: 16
d_gene: NA
j_gene: TRBJ1-2
v_gene: TRBV3-1
CDR3nt: TGTGCCAGCAGCCAACGCGACTCGGCCCTTACCTCTGGCTACACCTTC
CDR3aa: CASSQRDSALTSGYTF

abundance: many
len: 15
d_gene: NA
j_gene: TRBJ2-3
v_gene: TRBV12-3/TRBV12-4
CDR3nt: TGTGCCAGCAGCTATACCGGACGCCGGGGAGATACGCAGTATTTT
CDR3aa: CASSYTGRRGDTQYF

abundance: many
len: 16
d_gene: TRBD1
j_gene: TRBJ2-1
v_gene: TRBV4-2
CDR3nt: TGTGCCAGCAGCGAATCCGGGACAGGGGCCTACAATGAGCAGTTCTTC
CDR3aa: CASSESGTGAYNEQFF

abundance: many
len: 14
d_gene: NA
j_gene: TRBJ2-3
v_gene: TRBV7-3
CDR3nt: TGTGCCAGCAGCTTATCAGGGTACCCAGATACGCAGTATTTT
CDR3aa: CASSLSGYPDTQYF

abundance: few
len: 13
d_gene: NA
j_gene: TRBJ1-2
v_gene: TRBV5-1
CDR3nt: TGCGCCAGCAGCTTGGAGCTGGACGGTGGCTACACCTTC
CDR3aa: CASSLELDGGYTF

abundance: many
len: 13
d_gene: NA
j_gene: TRBJ2-5
v_gene: TRBV7-2
CDR3nt: TGTGCCAGCAGTCAGGGGTACCAAGAGACCCAGTACTTC
CDR3aa: CASSQGYQETQYF

abundance: many
len: 15
d_gene: NA
j_gene: TRBJ1-2
v_gene: TRBV6-5
CDR3nt: TGTGCCAGCAGTTACTCGAAGGGCTACATCTATGGCTACACCTTC
CDR3aa: CASSYSKGYIYGYTF

abundance: many
len: 14
d_gene: NA
j_gene: TRBJ1-2
v_gene: TRBV20-1
CDR3nt: TGCAGTGCTAGGGAAACGGGAACAGCGAGAGGCTACACCTTC
CDR3aa: CSARETGTARGYTF

abundance: many
len: 15
d_gene: NA
j_gene: TRBJ1-2
v_gene: TRBV7-2
CDR3nt: TGTGCCAGCAGCTCAACTGGGGGCGCCGGTCGTGGCTACACCTTC
CDR3aa: CASSSTGGAGRGYTF

abundance: many
len: 17
d_gene: NA
j_gene: TRBJ1-3
v_gene: TRBV5-1
CDR3nt: TGCGCCAGCAGCTTGGAGGGTCCGTCCCCCTCTGGAAACACCATATATTTT
CDR3aa: CASSLEGPSPSGNTIYF

abundance: many
len: 15
d_gene: TRBD2
j_gene: TRBJ2-1
v_gene: TRBV12-3/TRBV12-4
CDR3nt: TGTGCCAGCAGCCTTCGGACTAGCGGAGACAATGAGCAGTTCTTC
CDR3aa: CASSLRTSGDNEQFF

abundance: NA
len: 15
d_gene: TRBD2
j_gene: TRBJ2-5
v_gene: TRBV5-5
CDR3nt: TGTGCCAGCAGCCGGGGGGGCCGGCCGTCCGAGACCCAGTACTTC
CDR3aa: CASSRGGRPSETQYF

abundance: NA
len: 15
d_gene: TRBD2
j_gene: TRBJ2-7
v_gene: TRBV28
CDR3nt: TGTGCCAGCAGAAAGGGACTAGCGAGCTCCTACGAGCAGTACTTC
CDR3aa: CASRKGLASSYEQYF

abundance: many
len: 13
d_gene: TRBD1
j_gene: TRBJ1-2
v_gene: TRBV2
CDR3nt: TGTGCCAGCAGTCTCGGGACAGGTTATGGCTACACCTTC
CDR3aa: CASSLGTGYGYTF